This entry is about one T cell receptor (beta chain). The data originate from a study of graft-versus-host responses after intestinal transplantation. TCRdb's copy holds only in-frame clones and misses some; the assay was immunoSEQ multiplex PCR. The sample shows approximately 100,000 clones, 86% of them seen only once. Trimming took off 5 bases at V and 3 bases at J, with 15 bases between the two ends. This CDR3 spans 15 amino acids. Germline CDR1 reads SGHDT; CDR2 reads YYEEEE. The rearrangement uses TRBV5-6 and TRBJ1-5; tentatively, D is TRBD1 (5 bases). This specimen consisted of PBMCs, obtained 255 days after intestinal transplant. The source is a human patient who received an intestinal transplant, so some T cells may come from the graft donor. Here the CDR3 DNA reads TGTGCCAGCAGTACACAGGCCACACTCAATCAGCCCCAGCATTTT. This codes for CASSTQATLNQPQHF.